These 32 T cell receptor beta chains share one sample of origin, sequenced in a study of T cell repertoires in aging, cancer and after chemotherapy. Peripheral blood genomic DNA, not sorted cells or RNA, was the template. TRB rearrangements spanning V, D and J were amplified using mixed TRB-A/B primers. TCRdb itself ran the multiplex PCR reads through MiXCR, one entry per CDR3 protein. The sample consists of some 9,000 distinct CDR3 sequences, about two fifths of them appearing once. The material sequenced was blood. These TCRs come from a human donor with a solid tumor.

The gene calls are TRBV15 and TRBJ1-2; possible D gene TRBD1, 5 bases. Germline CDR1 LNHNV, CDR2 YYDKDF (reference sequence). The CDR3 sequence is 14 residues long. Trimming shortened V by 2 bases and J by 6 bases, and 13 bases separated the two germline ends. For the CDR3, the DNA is TGTGCCACCAGCAGATCGACGGGGGGAGATGGCTACACCTTC. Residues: CATSRSTGGDGYTF.

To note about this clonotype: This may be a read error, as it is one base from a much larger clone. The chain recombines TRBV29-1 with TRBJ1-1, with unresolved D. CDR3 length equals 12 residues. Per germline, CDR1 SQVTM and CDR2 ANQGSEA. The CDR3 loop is CSVVRFNTKAFF. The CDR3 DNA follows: TGCAGCGTTGTTCGGTTCAACACTAAAGCTTTCTTT.

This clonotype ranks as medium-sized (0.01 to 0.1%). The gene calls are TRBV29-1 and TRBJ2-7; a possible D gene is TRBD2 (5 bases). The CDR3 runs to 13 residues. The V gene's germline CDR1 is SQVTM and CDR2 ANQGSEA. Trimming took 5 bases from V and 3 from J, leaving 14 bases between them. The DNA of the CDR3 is TGCAGCGTTCGTGAGGGAGTGGACTACGAGCAGTACTTC. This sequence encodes CSVREGVDYEQYF.

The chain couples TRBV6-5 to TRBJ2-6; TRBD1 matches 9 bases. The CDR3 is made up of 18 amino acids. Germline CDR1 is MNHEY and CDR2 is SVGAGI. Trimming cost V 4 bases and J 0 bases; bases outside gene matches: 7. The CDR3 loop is CASSWDRAADSGANVLTF. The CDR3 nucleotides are TGTGCCAGCAGTTGGGACAGGGCGGCGGACTCTGGGGCCAACGTCCTGACTTTC.

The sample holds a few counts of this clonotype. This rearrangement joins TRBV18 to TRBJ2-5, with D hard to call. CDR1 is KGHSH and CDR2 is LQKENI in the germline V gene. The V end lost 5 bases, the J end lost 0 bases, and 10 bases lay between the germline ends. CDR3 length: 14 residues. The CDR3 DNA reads TGTGCCAGCTCAGGACGACTGAACCAAGAGACCCAGTACTTC. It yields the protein CASSGRLNQETQYF.

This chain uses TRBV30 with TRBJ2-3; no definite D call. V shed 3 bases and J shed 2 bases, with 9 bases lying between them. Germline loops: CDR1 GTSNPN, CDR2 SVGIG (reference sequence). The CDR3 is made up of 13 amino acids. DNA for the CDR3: TGTGCCTGGAGCCCCGCAGACACAGATACGCAGTATTTT. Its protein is CAWSPADTDTQYF.

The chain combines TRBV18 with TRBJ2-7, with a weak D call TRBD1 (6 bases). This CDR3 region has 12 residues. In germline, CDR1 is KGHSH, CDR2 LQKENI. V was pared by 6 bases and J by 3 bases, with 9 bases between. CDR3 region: CASSQDSYEQYF. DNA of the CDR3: TGTGCCAGCTCGCAGGACAGCTACGAGCAGTACTTC.

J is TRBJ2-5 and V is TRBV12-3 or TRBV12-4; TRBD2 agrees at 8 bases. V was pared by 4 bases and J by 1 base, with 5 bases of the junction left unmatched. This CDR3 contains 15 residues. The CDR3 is CASSSGLAVQETQYF. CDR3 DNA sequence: TGTGCCAGCAGTTCCGGACTAGCTGTCCAAGAGACCCAGTACTTC.

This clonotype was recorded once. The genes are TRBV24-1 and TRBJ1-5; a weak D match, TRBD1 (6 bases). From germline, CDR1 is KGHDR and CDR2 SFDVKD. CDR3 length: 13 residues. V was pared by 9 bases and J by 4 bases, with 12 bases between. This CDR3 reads CATEGGGNQPQHF. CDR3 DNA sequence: TGTGCCACCGAAGGAGGGGGGAATCAGCCCCAGCATTTT.

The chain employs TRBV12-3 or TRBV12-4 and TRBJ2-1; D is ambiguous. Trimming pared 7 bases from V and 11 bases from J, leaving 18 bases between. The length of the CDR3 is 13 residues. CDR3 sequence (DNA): TGTGCCAGCAATGAGCTTCCCCTGGAAAAGCAGTTCTTC. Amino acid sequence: CASNELPLEKQFF.

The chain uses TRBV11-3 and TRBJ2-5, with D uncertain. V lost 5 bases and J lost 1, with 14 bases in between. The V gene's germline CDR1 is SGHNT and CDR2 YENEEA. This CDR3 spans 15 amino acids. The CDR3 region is CASSPGRRPQETQYF. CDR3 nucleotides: TGTGCCAGCAGCCCTGGCCGGAGACCCCAAGAGACCCAGTACTTC. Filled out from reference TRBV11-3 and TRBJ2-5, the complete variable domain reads EAGVVQSPRYKIIEKKQPVAFWCNPISGHNTLYWYLQNLGQGPELLIRYENEEAVDDSQLPKDRFSAERLKGVDSTLKIQPAELGDSAVYLCASSPGRRPQETQYFGPGTRLLVL.

CDR3 protein: CAASAASVAETQYF. CDR3 bases: TGTGCCGCCTCCGCGGCTTCGGTGGCAGAGACCCAGTACTTC. The chain has TRBV30 and TRBJ2-5, with D unclear. Germline assignment: CDR1 GTSNPN and CDR2 SVGIG (reference sequence). The length of the CDR3 is 14 residues. V was cut by 8 bases and J by 4 bases, with 20 bases left in between.

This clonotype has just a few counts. For the CDR3, the DNA is TGTGCCAGTAGGGACAGGGCGAACACTGAAGCTTTCTTT. This sequence encodes CASRDRANTEAFF. The chain joins TRBV19 to TRBJ1-1, with 8 bases lining up with TRBD1. Trimming at V came to 6 bases and at J to 1 base, leaving 1 base not matched to a gene. The CDR3 covers 13 residues. Per the germline V gene, CDR1 is LNHDA and CDR2 is SQIVND (reference sequence).

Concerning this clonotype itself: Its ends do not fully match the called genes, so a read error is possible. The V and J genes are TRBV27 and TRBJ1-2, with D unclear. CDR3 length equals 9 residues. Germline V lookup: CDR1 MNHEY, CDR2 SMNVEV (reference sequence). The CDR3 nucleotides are TGTGCCAGCAGTTTAGAGGAGTTTTTC. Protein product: CASSLEEFF.

CDR3 bases: TGTGCCATCAGTGGATCCGGGAAGGAGGCCATTCAGTACTTC. It translates to CAISGSGKEAIQYF. J is TRBJ2-4 and V is TRBV10-3; D is perhaps TRBD2 (5 bases). Germline V gives CDR1 ENHRY, CDR2 SYGVKD. V shed 4 bases and J shed 9 bases, with 16 bases lying between them. The CDR3 length is 14 residues.

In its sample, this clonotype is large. CDR3 residues: CSVGSSYEQYF. The CDR3 nucleotides read TGCAGCGTTGGCTCATCCTACGAGCAGTACTTC. This rearrangement joins TRBV29-1 to TRBJ2-7, with D uncertain. Germline V gives CDR1 SQVTM, CDR2 ANQGSEA. V was trimmed by 4 bases and J by 1 base, leaving 5 bases between them. The CDR3 loop spans 11 amino acids.

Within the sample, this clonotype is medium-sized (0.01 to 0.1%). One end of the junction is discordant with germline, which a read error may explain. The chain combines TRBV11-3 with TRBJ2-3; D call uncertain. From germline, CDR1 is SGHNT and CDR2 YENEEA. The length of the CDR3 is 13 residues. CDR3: CASSSSIPSGMDF. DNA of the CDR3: TGTGCCAGCAGCTCGTCGATTCCGTCCGGAATGGATTTT.

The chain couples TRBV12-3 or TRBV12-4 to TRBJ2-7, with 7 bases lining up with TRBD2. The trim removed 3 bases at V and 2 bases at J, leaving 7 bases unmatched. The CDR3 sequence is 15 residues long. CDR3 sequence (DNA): TGTGCCAGCAGTTTTAGCAGGGAGGGTGCCTACGAGCAGTACTTC. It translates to CASSFSREGAYEQYF.

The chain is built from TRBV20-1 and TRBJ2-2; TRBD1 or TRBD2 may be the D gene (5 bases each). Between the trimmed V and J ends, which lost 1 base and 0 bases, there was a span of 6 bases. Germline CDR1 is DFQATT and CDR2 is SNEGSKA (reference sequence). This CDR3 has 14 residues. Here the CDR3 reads CSARAGPNTGELFF. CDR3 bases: TGCAGTGCTAGAGCGGGGCCGAACACCGGGGAGCTGTTTTTT.

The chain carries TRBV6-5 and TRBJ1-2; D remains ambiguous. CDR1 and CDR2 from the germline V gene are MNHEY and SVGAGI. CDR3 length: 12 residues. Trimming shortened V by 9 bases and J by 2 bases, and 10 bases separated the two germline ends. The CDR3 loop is CASCGNNYGYTF. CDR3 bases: TGTGCCAGTTGCGGGAACAACTATGGCTACACCTTC.

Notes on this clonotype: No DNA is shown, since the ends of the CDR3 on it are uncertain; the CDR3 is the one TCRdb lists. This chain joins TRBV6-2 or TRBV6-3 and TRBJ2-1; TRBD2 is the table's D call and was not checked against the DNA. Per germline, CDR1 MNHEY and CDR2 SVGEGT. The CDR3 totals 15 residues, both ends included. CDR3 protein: CASLPWASGSNEQFF.

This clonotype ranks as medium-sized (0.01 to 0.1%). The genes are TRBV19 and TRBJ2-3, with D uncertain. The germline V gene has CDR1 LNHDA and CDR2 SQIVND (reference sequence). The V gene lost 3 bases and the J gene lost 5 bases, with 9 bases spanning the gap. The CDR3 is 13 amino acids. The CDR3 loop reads CASSIPGGDTQYF. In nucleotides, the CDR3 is TGTGCCAGTAGTATTCCGGGCGGAGATACGCAGTATTTT.

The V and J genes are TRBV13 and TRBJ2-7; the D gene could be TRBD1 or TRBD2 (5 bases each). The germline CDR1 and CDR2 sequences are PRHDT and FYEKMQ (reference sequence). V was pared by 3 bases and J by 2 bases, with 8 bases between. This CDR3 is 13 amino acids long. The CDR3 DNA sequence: TGTGCCAGCAGCTTGTGGGGACCCTACGAGCAGTACTTC. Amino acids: CASSLWGPYEQYF.

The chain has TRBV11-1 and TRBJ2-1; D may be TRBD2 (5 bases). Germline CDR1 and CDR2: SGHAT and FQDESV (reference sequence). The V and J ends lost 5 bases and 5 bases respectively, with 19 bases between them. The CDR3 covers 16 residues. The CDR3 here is CASSPFPGLVDNEQFF. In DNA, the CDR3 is TGTGCCAGCAGCCCTTTCCCCGGACTCGTGGACAATGAGCAGTTCTTC. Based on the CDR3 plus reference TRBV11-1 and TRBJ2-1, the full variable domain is EAEVAQSPRYKITEKSQAVAFWCDPISGHATLYWYRQILGQGPELLVQFQDESVVDDSQLPKDRFSAERLKGVDSTLKIQPAELGDSAMYLCASSPFPGLVDNEQFFGPGTRLTVL.

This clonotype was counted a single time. The CDR3 nucleotides read TGTGCCACCAGCAGGAACAATGAGCAGTTCTTC. The encoded protein is CATSRNNEQFF. The chain uses TRBV15 and TRBJ2-1; the D is unclear. Trimming removed 3 bases from V and 5 bases from J, with 2 bases in between. The V gene's germline CDR1 is LNHNV and CDR2 YYDKDF (reference sequence). The CDR3 spans 11 residues.

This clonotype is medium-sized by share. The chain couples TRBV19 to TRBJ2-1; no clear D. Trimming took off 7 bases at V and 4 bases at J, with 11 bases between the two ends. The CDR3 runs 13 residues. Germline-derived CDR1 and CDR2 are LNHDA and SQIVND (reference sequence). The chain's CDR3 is CASTSKVYNEQFF. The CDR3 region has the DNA TGTGCCAGTACCAGTAAAGTATACAATGAGCAGTTCTTC.

As DNA, the CDR3 is TGTGCCAGCTCACCATCCTCCTACGAGCAGTACTTC. It specifies CASSPSSYEQYF. J is TRBJ2-7 and V is TRBV18, with D unclear. V shed 2 bases and J shed 0 bases, with 2 bases lying between them. Germline CDR1 and CDR2: KGHSH and LQKENI. CDR3 length: 12 amino acids.

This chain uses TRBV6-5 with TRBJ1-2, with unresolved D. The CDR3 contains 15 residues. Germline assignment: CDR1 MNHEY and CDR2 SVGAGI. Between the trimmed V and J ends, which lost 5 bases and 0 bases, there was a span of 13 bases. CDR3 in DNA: TGTGCCAGCAGTCCCACCTATAGAGCTAACTATGGCTACACCTTC. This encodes CASSPTYRANYGYTF.

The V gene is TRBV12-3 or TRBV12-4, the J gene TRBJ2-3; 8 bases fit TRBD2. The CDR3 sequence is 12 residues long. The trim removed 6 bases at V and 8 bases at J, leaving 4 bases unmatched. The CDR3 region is CASSSSGGTQYF. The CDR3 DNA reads TGTGCCAGCAGCTCAAGCGGGGGTACGCAGTATTTT.

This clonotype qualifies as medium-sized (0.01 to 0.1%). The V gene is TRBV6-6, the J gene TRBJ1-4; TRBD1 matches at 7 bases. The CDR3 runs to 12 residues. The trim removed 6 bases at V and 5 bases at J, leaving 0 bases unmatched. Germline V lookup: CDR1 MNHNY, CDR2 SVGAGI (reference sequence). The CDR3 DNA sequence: TGTGCCAGCAGACAGGGGAATGAAAAACTGTTTTTT. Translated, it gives CASRQGNEKLFF.

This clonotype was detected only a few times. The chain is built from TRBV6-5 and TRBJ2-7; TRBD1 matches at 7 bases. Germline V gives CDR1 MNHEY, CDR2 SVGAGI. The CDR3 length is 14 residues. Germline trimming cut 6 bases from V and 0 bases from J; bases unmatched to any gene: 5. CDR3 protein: CASRWDSSSYEQYF. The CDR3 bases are TGTGCCAGCAGATGGGACAGCTCCTCCTACGAGCAGTACTTC.

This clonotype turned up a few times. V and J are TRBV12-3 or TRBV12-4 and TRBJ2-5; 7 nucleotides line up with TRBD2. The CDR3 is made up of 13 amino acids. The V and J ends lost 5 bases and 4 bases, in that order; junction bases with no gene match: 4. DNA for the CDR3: TGTGCCAGCAGTACCACTAGCGCAGAGACCCAGTACTTC. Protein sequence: CASSTTSAETQYF.